The T cell receptor (beta chain) under discussion was sequenced for a study of OX40 agonist ivuxolimab in advanced cancers. Germline V gene sequence: CDR1 SGHVS, CDR2 FNYEAQ. This CDR3 is 17 amino acids long. Germline trimming cut 3 bases from V and 5 bases from J; bases unmatched to any gene: 10. This clone was seen only a few times. Only in-frame clones appear in the TCRdb table, and some are missing; sequencing was by immunoSEQ multiplex PCR. The sample has 20,000 or so clones, about two thirds seen once; the top ten hold about a sixth. The source was CD4+ or CD8+ T cells sorted from blood, collected in a trial of the OX40 agonist ivuxolimab. V is TRBV7-6 and J is TRBJ2-3; 11 nucleotides agree with TRBD1. This TCR was sampled from an adult with an advanced solid tumor such as melanoma, head and neck, liver or kidney cancer. DNA for the CDR3: TGTGCCAGCAGCTTTGAGGTGGACAGGGGGCAAAAAGATACGCAGTATTTT. This codes for CASSFEVDRGQKDTQYF.